This T cell receptor beta chain is drawn from a study of monozygotic twins with inflammatory bowel disease. General observations from the study: For IBD, no single strong associated signal or clonotype was supported.

This CDR3 is built from 12 residues. Germline assignment: CDR1 SGHRS and CDR2 YFSETQ. A remark on this clonotype: Its antigen is as yet unknown.

One entry per CDR3 protein, without DNA, is what TCRdb gives after re-calling the 5' RACE reads. In all, the sample yields 200,000 to 250,000 distinct CDR3 sequences. This sequence was found in a human donor with ulcerative colitis or Crohn's disease, or a healthy co-twin of an affected twin (not recorded which). The chain uses TRBV5-1 and TRBJ2-2. Sample: blood. The CDR3 spells CASRSNTGELFF.